The 5 T cell receptor beta chains given below trace back to one sample, sequenced in a study of T cells after yellow fever vaccination (dated by TCRdb to about 2019). What the treatment or condition label conveys for this sample: live attenuated yellow fever vaccine strain. The library was prepared using 5' RACE. Sequencing relied on an Illumina NovaSeq 6000. The raw public reads went through TCRdb reprocessing: fastp at Q25, MiXCR clone calling, in-frame beta chains kept. Identical CDR3 proteins give one entry, which carries the most common genes and DNA. Here the sample has about 340,000 distinct CDR3 sequences; about an eighth occur a single time. The top ten hold approximately 3.3% of the sample. The specimen was CD4+ T cells sorted from PBMCs, collected 15 days after the yellow fever booster vaccination. The source of these receptors is a man aged 18 to 29 who received the YFV17D yellow fever vaccine.

The gene calls are TRBV4-2 and TRBJ1-4; 7 nucleotides line up with TRBD1. Germline CDR1 reads LGHNA; CDR2 reads YNFKEQ. V lost 1 base, J lost 8 bases, and 13 bases stayed unmatched. There are 17 residues in the CDR3. DNA of the CDR3: TGTGCCAGCAGCCAAGCCCAGCGGAGACAGGGTTGGGAAAAACTGTTTTTT. Translated: CASSQAQRRQGWEKLFF.

This clonotype was seen a handful of times. The chain joins TRBV5-4 to TRBJ2-3; TRBD2 aligns across 8 bases. Trimming cost V 2 bases and J 6 bases; bases outside gene matches: 8. Germline CDR1 and CDR2: SGHNT and YYREEE (reference sequence). This CDR3 contains 15 residues. CDR3 nucleotides: TGTGCCAGCAGCTTTCGGGGGGGGGCCTCGGATACGCAGTATTTT. Translated: CASSFRGGASDTQYF.

This clonotype was seen a few times. The chain employs TRBV9 and TRBJ2-7; D may be TRBD2 (6 bases). The germline V and J ends were trimmed by 6 bases and 3 bases, with 13 bases remaining between them. The CDR3 extends over 13 amino acids. Germline CDR1 is SGDLS and CDR2 is YYNGEE. The CDR3 DNA reads as TGTGCCAGCACGTTGCGGGGCCTCTACGAGCAGTACGTC. Amino acid sequence: CASTLRGLYEQYV.

The chain is built from TRBV7-2 and TRBJ2-1, with unresolved D. The CDR3 has 15 amino acids. The germline V gene encodes CDR1 SGHTA and CDR2 FQGNSA. Trimming cost V 1 base and J 7 bases, with 14 bases left between them. For the CDR3, the DNA is TGTGCCAGCAGCTTAGAAGGTACTATTCTAAATGAGCAGTTCTTC. Its translation is CASSLEGTILNEQFF.

In its sample, this clonotype was seen many times. The chain recombines TRBV20-1 with TRBJ1-2; D is uncertain. Trimming pared 3 bases from V and 10 bases from J, leaving 9 bases between. CDR3 length equals 10 residues. Germline V lookup: CDR1 DFQATT, CDR2 SNEGSKA (reference sequence). Written as DNA, the CDR3 is TGCAGTGCTAGTTTCAGATACTACACCTTC. Its translation: CSASFRYYTF.